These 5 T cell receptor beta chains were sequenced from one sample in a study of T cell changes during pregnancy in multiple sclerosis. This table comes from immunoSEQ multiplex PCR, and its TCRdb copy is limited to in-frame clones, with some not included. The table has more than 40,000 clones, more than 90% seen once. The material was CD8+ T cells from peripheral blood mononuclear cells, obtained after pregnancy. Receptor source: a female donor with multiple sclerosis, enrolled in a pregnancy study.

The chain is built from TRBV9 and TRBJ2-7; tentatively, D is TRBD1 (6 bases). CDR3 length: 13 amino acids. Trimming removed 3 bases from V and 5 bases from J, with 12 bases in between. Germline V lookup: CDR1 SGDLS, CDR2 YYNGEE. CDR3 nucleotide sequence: TGTGCCAGCAGCGAGGAACAGGGTGACGAGCAGTACTTC. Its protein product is CASSEEQGDEQYF.

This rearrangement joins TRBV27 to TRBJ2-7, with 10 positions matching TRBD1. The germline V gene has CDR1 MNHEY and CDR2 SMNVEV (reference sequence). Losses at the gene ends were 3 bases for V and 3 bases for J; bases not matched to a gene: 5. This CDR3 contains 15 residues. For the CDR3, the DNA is TGTGCCAGCAGTTTGAGGGACAGGGGCCTCTACGAGCAGTACTTC. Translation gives CASSLRDRGLYEQYF.

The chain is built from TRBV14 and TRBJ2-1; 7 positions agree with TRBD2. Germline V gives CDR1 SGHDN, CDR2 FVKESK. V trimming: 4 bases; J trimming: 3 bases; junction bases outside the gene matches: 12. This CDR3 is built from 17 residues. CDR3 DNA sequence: TGTGCCAGCAGCCCCGAAAACGAGCGGGGTCTCTACAATGAGCAGTTCTTC. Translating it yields CASSPENERGLYNEQFF.

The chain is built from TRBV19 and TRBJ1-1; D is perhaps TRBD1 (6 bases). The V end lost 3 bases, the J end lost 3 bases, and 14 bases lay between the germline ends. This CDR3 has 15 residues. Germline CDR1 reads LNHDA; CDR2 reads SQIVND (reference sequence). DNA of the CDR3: TGTGCCAGTAGTATTTGGGGGGGCTCGGACACTGAAGCTTTCTTT. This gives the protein CASSIWGGSDTEAFF.

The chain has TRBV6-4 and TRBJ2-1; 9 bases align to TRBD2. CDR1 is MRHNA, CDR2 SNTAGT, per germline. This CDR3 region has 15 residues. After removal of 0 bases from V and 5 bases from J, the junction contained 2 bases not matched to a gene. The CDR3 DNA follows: TGTGCCAGCAGTGACTCGACTAGCGGTCACAATGAGCAGTTCTTC. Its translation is CASSDSTSGHNEQFF.